These 4 T cell receptor beta chains were all obtained from the same sample, sequenced in a study of cytomegalovirus exposure and HLA in healthy donors. Both 60 Vbeta primers and 13 Jbeta primers went into the PCR. Some clones are missing from TCRdb's copy, which holds only in-frame ones; the method was immunoSEQ multiplex PCR. In the table there are under 150,000 clones, approximately 82% of which are singletons. Sequencing used PBMCs. The source of these receptors is a boy aged 2 to 9 in good health and CMV-seronegative.

CDR3 region: CASIRIQASGSYNEQFF. The CDR3 DNA reads as TGTGCCAGCATTCGAATACAGGCCTCGGGCTCCTACAATGAGCAGTTCTTC. The chain employs TRBV2 and TRBJ2-1, with a weak D call TRBD1 (5 bases). CDR1 and CDR2 (germline): SNHLY, FYNNEI. V shed 7 bases and J shed 0 bases, with 19 bases lying between them. The CDR3 sequence is 17 residues long.

This rearrangement joins TRBV6-4 to TRBJ1-1, with D unresolved. The CDR3 has 13 residues. The germline V and J ends were trimmed by 9 bases and 4 bases, with 15 bases remaining between them. From germline, CDR1 is MRHNA and CDR2 SNTAGT. CDR3 loop: CASQEREGTEAFF. The CDR3, as DNA: TGTGCCAGTCAGGAGAGGGAGGGCACTGAAGCTTTCTTT.

The V call is TRBV10-3, the J call TRBJ2-3, with 13 bases matching TRBD2. V gave up 9 bases and J gave up 4 bases; unmatched junction bases: 4. The CDR3 is 14 amino acids. Germline CDR1 ENHRY, CDR2 SYGVKD. In nucleotides, the CDR3 is TGTGCCATACTAGCGGGAGGGCGTTCAGATACGCAGTATTTT. Translating it yields CAILAGGRSDTQYF.

This clone was seen a few times. This chain uses TRBV6-5 with TRBJ2-3; TRBD2 might be the D (6 bases). V lost 6 bases, J lost 8 bases, and 15 bases lay in between. CDR3 length: 13 residues. Per the germline V gene, CDR1 is MNHEY and CDR2 is SVGAGI. CDR3 protein: CASRAGPSATQYF. DNA of the CDR3: TGTGCCAGCAGAGCGGGTCCCTCTGCTACGCAGTATTTT.